The 32 T cell receptor beta chains in this list originate from one sample, sequenced in a study of Tregs in tolerant kidney transplant recipients. The data were produced by immunoSEQ multiplex PCR, yet TCRdb's version contains in-frame clones alone and is incomplete. The repertoire has fewer than 20,000 clones, roughly four fifths of them found once; the top ten carry more than 2%. Sequencing was carried out using Tregs from blood. The receptors here all came from a human donor in good health.

To note about this clone: A read error may be the cause here, since a much bigger clone is one base away. The chain has TRBV9 and TRBJ2-1; no firm D call. V was clipped by 4 bases and J by 7 bases, with 12 bases between them. This CDR3 has 13 residues. Germline-derived CDR1 and CDR2 are SGDLS and YYNGEE. CDR3 sequence: CASSSETRNEQFF. The CDR3 DNA reads as TGTGCCAGCAGCTCCGAGACGAGGAATGAGCAGTTCTTC.

The chain's CDR3 is CASSQGGNRDRAREQYF. CDR3 sequence (DNA): TGCGCCAGCAGCCAGGGGGGTAACCGGGACAGGGCACGAGAGCAGTACTTC. The chain carries TRBV4-1 and TRBJ2-7; TRBD1 matches at 9 bases. Trimming cost V 3 bases and J 7 bases; bases outside gene matches: 16. Germline V gene data show CDR1 as MGHRA and CDR2 as YSYEKL. This CDR3 is 17 amino acids long.

The gene calls are TRBV7-8 and TRBJ2-2, with D possibly TRBD2 on 5 matching bases. Germline V CDR1 and CDR2: SGHVS, FQNEAQ. Trimming cost V 5 bases and J 3 bases, with 19 bases left between them. This CDR3 contains 17 residues. The CDR3 spells CASSLRELDYDTGELFF. Written as DNA, the CDR3 is TGTGCCAGCAGCCTGAGGGAACTAGACTACGACACCGGGGAGCTGTTTTTT.

Details on this clone: Given the absence of the conserved phenylalanine or tryptophan at the CDR3 end, a read error is likely. Because the CDR3's place on the DNA is in doubt, the DNA is left out and the CDR3 is given as listed by TCRdb. V and J are TRBV9 and TRBJ2-3; no check of the table's D call, TRBD2, against the DNA was made. Inclusive of both ends, the CDR3 amounts to 11 amino acids. The germline V gene has CDR1 SGDLS and CDR2 YYNGEE. The CDR3 sequence is CASSYLPTPGV.

V usage is TRBV5-1 and J usage is TRBJ2-1; the D is unclear. The CDR3 is made up of 13 amino acids. The V gene's germline CDR1 is SGHRS and CDR2 YFSETQ. The V end was cut by 5 bases, the J end by 8 bases, with 14 bases between. The CDR3 DNA sequence: TGCGCCAGCAGTTCAGGAGTTTGGGATGAGCAGTTCTTC. It translates to CASSSGVWDEQFF.

Within the sample, this clone is medium-sized (0.01 to 0.1%). V usage is TRBV6-6 and J usage is TRBJ1-5; 8 nucleotides agree with TRBD1. There are 14 residues in the CDR3. With V trimmed by 1 base and J by 5 bases, 1 base remained unmatched. Germline CDR1 is MNHNY and CDR2 is SVGAGI (reference sequence). CDR3 loop: CASSYWTGYQPQHF. The CDR3, as DNA: TGTGCCAGCAGTTACTGGACAGGGTATCAGCCCCAGCATTTT.

The chain recombines TRBV5-5 with TRBJ2-3; 11 bases align to TRBD2. CDR3 size: 14 residues. In germline, CDR1 is SGHKS, CDR2 YYEKEE (reference sequence). Trimming removed 5 bases from V and 3 bases from J; junction bases left unmatched: 2. CDR3 protein: CASRRTSGTDTQYF. CDR3 in DNA: TGTGCCAGCAGGCGGACTAGCGGGACAGATACGCAGTATTTT.

This clone was seen once. The chain recombines TRBV7-3 with TRBJ1-1; no reliable D call. Germline V gives CDR1 SGHTA, CDR2 FQGTGA. The CDR3 loop spans 14 amino acids. Trimming stripped 8 bases from V and 2 bases from J, with 15 bases between. In DNA, the CDR3 is TGTGCCAGCGGGATCGGTTTCCTTAACACTGAAGCTTTCTTT. Protein product: CASGIGFLNTEAFF.

This chain joins TRBV7-2 and TRBJ1-1; D gene ambiguous. This CDR3 is 14 amino acids long. The V and J ends lost 2 bases and 1 base respectively, with 8 bases between them. Germline CDR1 is SGHTA and CDR2 is FQGNSA. DNA for the CDR3: TGTGCCAGCAGCTTATATTTGGAGAACACTGAAGCTTTCTTT. This gives the protein CASSLYLENTEAFF.

The DNA of the CDR3 is TGTGCCAGCAGCTTACTAGACGTGTCCTACGAGCAGTACTTC. As protein: CASSLLDVSYEQYF. The V and J genes are TRBV7-2 and TRBJ2-7; D not certain. The CDR3 has 14 amino acids. V was trimmed by 2 bases and J by 1 base, leaving 9 bases between them. From germline, CDR1 is SGHTA and CDR2 FQGNSA.

The chain combines TRBV10-2 with TRBJ1-1, with TRBD1 as a possible D gene (5 bases). In germline, CDR1 is WSHSY, CDR2 SAAADI. Trimming took off 6 bases at V and 0 bases at J, with 8 bases between the two ends. CDR3 length: 13 residues. DNA of the CDR3: TGCGCCAGCAGGGGACTTTTGAACACTGAAGCTTTCTTT. Protein: CASRGLLNTEAFF.

This sequence joins TRBV30 and TRBJ2-1; weak D call: TRBD2 (5 bases). V lost 3 bases and J 3 bases, leaving 9 bases between the germline ends. This CDR3 is 13 amino acids long. The germline V gene has CDR1 GTSNPN and CDR2 SVGIG (reference sequence). In DNA, the CDR3 is TGTGCCTGGAGGAGCGGAGGCTACAATGAGCAGTTCTTC. Amino acid sequence: CAWRSGGYNEQFF.

This sequence joins TRBV7-2 and TRBJ2-1, with a tentative D call TRBD1 (6 bases). V shed 5 bases and J shed 3 bases, with 11 bases lying between them. There are 14 residues in the CDR3. Germline V gene data show CDR1 as SGHTA and CDR2 as FQGNSA. The CDR3 sequence is CASSPGTSYNEQFF. CDR3 nucleotide sequence: TGTGCCAGCAGCCCCGGGACAAGCTACAATGAGCAGTTCTTC.

The chain employs TRBV5-1 and TRBJ1-2; tentative D call: TRBD1 (6 bases). Per germline, CDR1 SGHRS and CDR2 YFSETQ. The germline V and J ends were trimmed by 2 bases and 8 bases, with 16 bases remaining between them. The CDR3 is 14 amino acids. The DNA for the CDR3 is TGCGCCAGCAGCTTTAGGTCAGGGGAGTACGGCTACACCTTC. Translated, it gives CASSFRSGEYGYTF.

The chain links TRBV18 to TRBJ1-2; D remains ambiguous. The CDR3 contains 14 residues. Germline V lookup: CDR1 KGHSH, CDR2 LQKENI. Trimming stripped 6 bases from V and 0 bases from J, with 11 bases between. The CDR3 sequence: CASSLDGANYGYTF. The CDR3 region has the DNA TGTGCCAGCTCCCTGGACGGAGCTAACTATGGCTACACCTTC. The full variable domain, with the rest looked up from reference TRBV18 and TRBJ1-2, is NAGVMQNPRHLVRRRGQEARLRCSPMKGHSHVYWYRQLPEEGLKFMVYLQKENIIDESGMPKERFSAEFPKEGPSILRIQQVVRGDSAAYFCASSLDGANYGYTFGSGTRLTVV.

The chain recombines TRBV7-9 with TRBJ2-5, with a tentative D call TRBD1 (7 bases). The V and J ends lost 5 bases and 5 bases respectively, with 18 bases between them. The CDR3 sequence is 15 residues long. Germline-derived CDR1 and CDR2 are SEHNR and FQNEAQ (reference sequence). In DNA, the CDR3 is TGTGCCAGCAGCACCGGAGGAGGGGGCCGGGAGACCCAGTACTTC. It yields the protein CASSTGGGGRETQYF.

V is TRBV4-1 and J is TRBJ2-5; D remains unclear. Germline lookup yields CDR1 MGHRA and CDR2 YSYEKL. Trimming stripped 1 base from V and 5 bases from J, with 8 bases between. CDR3 length equals 13 residues. In nucleotides, the CDR3 is TGCGCCAGCAGCCAAGGACACCGGGAGACCCAGTACTTC. It encodes CASSQGHRETQYF.

V and J are TRBV5-6 and TRBJ1-3, with a weak D call TRBD1 (5 bases). This CDR3 spans 16 amino acids. Germline V gives CDR1 SGHDT, CDR2 YYEEEE. With 2 bases removed from V and 4 bases from J, the gap between germline ends came to 16 bases. The DNA of the CDR3 is TGTGCCAGCAGCTTAACGGGACGTGGGGGAGGAAACACCATATATTTT. As protein: CASSLTGRGGGNTIYF.

This chain links TRBV25-1 with TRBJ1-2; possibly TRBD1 for D (5 bases). Germline CDR1 reads MGHDK; CDR2 reads SYGVNS. The CDR3 runs to 12 residues. V was cut by 8 bases and J by 8 bases, with 15 bases left in between. This chain's CDR3 is CASGGEGRGYTF. The CDR3 nucleotides are TGTGCCAGCGGGGGAGAAGGGAGGGGCTACACCTTC.

The V call is TRBV7-3, the J call TRBJ2-1; tentatively, D is TRBD2 (5 bases). The CDR3 covers 13 residues. V lost 1 base and J lost 8, with 9 bases in between. The germline gives CDR1 SGHTA, CDR2 FQGTGA. CDR3 in amino acids: CASSLSGRDEQFF. CDR3 DNA: TGTGCCAGCAGCTTAAGTGGGAGAGATGAGCAGTTCTTC.

V usage is TRBV10-3 and J usage is TRBJ2-1; 10 bases map to TRBD1. Trimming removed 8 bases from V and 4 bases from J; junction bases left unmatched: 2. The germline CDR1 and CDR2 sequences are ENHRY and SYGVKD. The CDR3 has 13 residues. The CDR3 DNA follows: TGTGCCATCTGGGACAGGGGTTACAATGAGCAGTTCTTC. Its translation is CAIWDRGYNEQFF.

This clone was observed a single time. The chain joins TRBV5-6 to TRBJ1-2, with D possibly matching TRBD1 (6 bases). Germline values: CDR1 SGHDT, CDR2 YYEEEE. This CDR3 region has 13 residues. V lost 0 bases to trimming and J lost 8 bases, with 11 bases between them. The CDR3 spells CASSLVQGHGYTF. DNA for the CDR3: TGTGCCAGCAGCTTGGTACAGGGACACGGCTACACCTTC.

This clone was seen only once. The chain joins TRBV7-2 to TRBJ1-2, with TRBD1 identical over 12 bases. CDR3 length: 15 residues. In germline, CDR1 is SGHTA, CDR2 FQGNSA. J gave up 3 bases and V 4 bases, and 3 bases lay outside the gene matches. This chain's CDR3 is CASSWDRGRDYGYTF. As DNA, the CDR3 is TGTGCCAGCAGCTGGGACAGGGGGCGAGACTATGGCTACACCTTC.

The chain is built from TRBV9 and TRBJ2-5; 9 bases fit TRBD2. This CDR3 contains 16 residues. CDR1 is SGDLS and CDR2 is YYNGEE in the germline V gene. The ends lost 4 bases at V and 5 bases at J; junction bases unmatched: 12. The CDR3 coding sequence is TGTGCCAGCAGCTTTAGCGGGGGCTCATCAGGGGAGACCCAGTACTTC. It yields the protein CASSFSGGSSGETQYF.

The rearrangement joins TRBV6-1 to TRBJ2-1, with 12 bases aligning to TRBD2. Germline CDR1 reads MNHNS; CDR2 reads SASEGT. J gave up 8 bases and V 4 bases, and 6 bases lay outside the gene matches. This CDR3 region has 15 residues. CDR3 in DNA: TGTGCCAGCAGTGGGACTAGCGGGATACTGGATGAGCAGTTCTTC. Translation gives CASSGTSGILDEQFF.

The rearrangement uses TRBV5-6 and TRBJ2-5; no clear D. V lost 0 bases to trimming and J lost 1 base, with 7 bases between them. Germline V CDR1 and CDR2: SGHDT, YYEEEE. The CDR3 length is 14 residues. CDR3 loop: CASSLGRIQETQYF. CDR3 DNA: TGTGCCAGCAGCTTGGGGCGGATCCAAGAGACCCAGTACTTC.

The gene calls are TRBV5-1 and TRBJ2-1; TRBD2 agrees at 11 bases. Germline loops: CDR1 SGHRS, CDR2 YFSETQ. The length of the CDR3 is 17 residues. V trimming: 3 bases; J trimming: 2 bases; junction bases outside the gene matches: 7. The CDR3 bases are TGCGCCAGCAGCTCGACTGGGACTAGCGGAACCTACAATGAGCAGTTCTTC. Its protein is CASSSTGTSGTYNEQFF. Variable domain in full (rest from reference TRBV5-1 and TRBJ2-1): KAGVTQTPRYLIKTRGQQVTLSCSPISGHRSVSWYQQTPGQGLQFLFEYFSETQRNKGNFPGRFSGRQFSNSRSEMNVSTLELGDSALYLCASSSTGTSGTYNEQFFGPGTRLTVL.

This sequence joins TRBV11-2 and TRBJ2-5; D possibly matches TRBD1 or TRBD2 (5 bases each). This CDR3 is 17 amino acids long. Looked up from germline, CDR1 is SGHAT and CDR2 is FQNNGV. V lost 2 bases to trimming and J lost 1 base, with 17 bases between them. The CDR3 region is CASSLRDLGPAQETQYF. For the CDR3, the DNA is TGTGCCAGCAGCTTAAGGGACCTAGGGCCCGCCCAAGAGACCCAGTACTTC.

This clone was found a few times. The chain has TRBV10-3 and TRBJ2-1; possible D gene TRBD2, 5 bases. This CDR3 region has 19 residues. The germline CDR1 and CDR2 sequences are ENHRY and SYGVKD. The V end lost 5 bases, the J end lost 3 bases, and 26 bases lay between the germline ends. The CDR3 here is CAISLTGFIRYQIYNEQFF. The CDR3 DNA reads as TGTGCCATCAGTTTAACGGGATTCATCAGATATCAAATCTACAATGAGCAGTTCTTC.

This sequence joins TRBV4-3 and TRBJ2-7, with TRBD1 matching 8 bases. Germline CDR1 LGHNA, CDR2 YSLEER. The CDR3 consists of 17 residues. After removal of 1 base from V and 6 bases from J, the junction contained 14 bases not matched to a gene. Written as DNA, the CDR3 is TGCGCCAGCAGCCAAGCAACAGGGGGAAGTAGTGTCGGCGAGCAGTACTTC. This translates into CASSQATGGSSVGEQYF.

The chain uses TRBV7-8 and TRBJ1-1, with D maybe TRBD1 (5 bases). CDR1 is SGHVS and CDR2 is FQNEAQ in the germline V gene. V was trimmed by 2 bases and J by 5 bases, leaving 12 bases between them. CDR3 length: 14 amino acids. The CDR3, as DNA: TGTGCCAGCAGCTTAAATATGCGGGGGACTGAAGCTTTCTTT. This translates into CASSLNMRGTEAFF.

The chain uses TRBV7-2 and TRBJ2-7, with D perhaps matching TRBD1 (6 bases). The CDR3 is 14 amino acids. Germline V gene sequence: CDR1 SGHTA, CDR2 FQGNSA. Trimming cost V 4 bases and J 3 bases, with 13 bases left between them. The CDR3 sequence is CASSSQTGYYEQYF. CDR3 DNA: TGTGCCAGCAGCTCCCAGACAGGATACTACGAGCAGTACTTC.